The 23 T cell receptor beta chains presented below share a single source sample, sequenced in a study of T cells in Graves' hyperthyroidism and ophthalmopathy. There were TCR beta CDR3 regions amplified from RNA transcripts. HTBI primers were used for first-round RT-PCR of the TCR CDR3. TCRdb recomputed calls from the multiplex PCR reads with MiXCR, one row per CDR3 protein. The sample has roughly 720,000 distinct CDR3 sequences, approximately 15% seen once; the top ten hold roughly 15%. Sequencing was done on a sample of blood. All receptors derive from a man aged 50-59 years with Graves' hyperthyroidism.

The V and J genes are TRBV20-1 and TRBJ1-4, with 7 bases identical to TRBD1. V was clipped by 3 bases and J by 2 bases; unmatched bases: 0. The length of the CDR3 is 13 residues. Germline values: CDR1 DFQATT, CDR2 SNEGSKA (reference sequence). The CDR3 DNA sequence: TGCAGTGCTAGGGACAGGACTAATGAAAAACTGTTTTTT. Its protein product is CSARDRTNEKLFF.

This clonotype appeared once. The CDR3 loop reads CSVEEQGTGEGNEQFF. CDR3 nucleotides: TGCAGCGTTGAAGAACAAGGGACAGGGGAGGGCAATGAGCAGTTCTTC. The chain joins TRBV29-1 to TRBJ2-1; 10 nucleotides match TRBD1. CDR3 length: 16 residues. The V gene end was trimmed by 0 bases and the J gene end by 6 bases; junction bases not matched to a gene: 8. CDR1 is SQVTM and CDR2 is ANQGSEA in the germline V gene.

This clonotype was counted ten times or more. The rearrangement links TRBV2 to TRBJ2-1; D gene uncertain. The CDR3 spans 15 residues. V dropped 3 bases and J dropped 8 bases, with 17 bases sitting between them. Germline values: CDR1 SNHLY, CDR2 FYNNEI. The CDR3 DNA sequence: TGTGCCAGCAGTGATGGATGGGCCGACCGGGATGAGCAGTTCTTC. Protein product: CASSDGWADRDEQFF.

The chain recombines TRBV6-1 with TRBJ2-7, with TRBD1 matching over 8 bases. V lost 3 bases to trimming and J lost 5 bases; unmatched junction nucleotides: 6. The CDR3 runs to 14 residues. CDR1 and CDR2 (germline): MNHNS, SASEGT. Here the CDR3 DNA reads TGTGCCAGCAGTGACCCACAGGGGGTCGACGAGCAGTACTTC. Its protein is CASSDPQGVDEQYF.

The table lists this clonotype with many counts. This clone may be a read error of a much larger clone one base away. The genes are TRBV27 and TRBJ1-2; TRBD1 might be the D (5 bases). Germline V lookup: CDR1 MNHEY, CDR2 SMNVEV (reference sequence). With 6 bases removed from V and 2 bases from J, the gap between germline ends came to 10 bases. The CDR3 runs to 13 residues. CDR3 region: CASSQGRNYGYTF. The CDR3 DNA reads TGTGCCAGCAGCCAGGGACGGAACTATGGCTACACCTTC.

Many counts were recorded for this clonotype. This chain uses TRBV10-1 with TRBJ2-2; 8 nucleotides match TRBD2. V lost 1 base, J lost 5 bases, and 6 bases stayed unmatched. CDR3 length: 16 residues. From germline, CDR1 is WNHNN and CDR2 SYGVQD (reference sequence). The CDR3 loop reads CASSEFQASGTGELFF. DNA for the CDR3: TGCGCCAGCAGTGAGTTTCAGGCTAGCGGGACCGGGGAGCTGTTTTTT.

This chain joins TRBV7-9 and TRBJ1-1; D might be TRBD1 (6 bases). From germline, CDR1 is SEHNR and CDR2 FQNEAQ (reference sequence). The CDR3 sequence is 17 residues long. V was cut by 3 bases and J by 3 bases, with 20 bases left in between. This CDR3 is CASSFYTGTPTDTEAFF. The CDR3 DNA follows: TGTGCCAGCAGCTTCTATACCGGGACACCCACGGACACTGAAGCTTTCTTT.

The chain combines TRBV6-1 with TRBJ1-5; no reliable D call. Germline V gene lookup returns CDR1 MNHNS and CDR2 SASEGT. Trimming stripped 5 bases from V and 2 bases from J, with 19 bases between. The CDR3 is 17 residues long. In nucleotides, the CDR3 is TGTGCCAGCAGTCCCGACCACGGCGGGGTTGGCAATCAGCCCCAGCATTTT. It specifies CASSPDHGGVGNQPQHF.

This clonotype was detected many times. The rearrangement uses TRBV28 and TRBJ2-1, with 8 bases lining up with TRBD2. Germline values: CDR1 MDHEN, CDR2 SYDVKM. The CDR3 contains 15 residues. The trim removed 6 bases at V and 2 bases at J, leaving 6 bases unmatched. This CDR3 reads CASSTAGVAYNEQFF. The CDR3 nucleotides read TGTGCCAGCAGCACAGCGGGAGTGGCCTACAATGAGCAGTTCTTC.

This clonotype was picked up many times. The CDR3 is CASSPPDRGHQPQHF. CDR3 sequence (DNA): TGTGCCAGCTCACCACCGGACAGGGGGCATCAGCCCCAGCATTTT. The chain carries TRBV18 and TRBJ1-5, with TRBD1 matching over 11 bases. Germline CDR1 and CDR2: KGHSH and LQKENI. The CDR3 consists of 15 residues. Trimming removed 0 bases from V and 5 bases from J; junction bases left unmatched: 0.

At least ten counts were recorded for this clonotype. V usage is TRBV27 and J usage is TRBJ1-2; no clear D gene. V lost 3 bases and J lost 2, with 10 bases in between. CDR1 and CDR2 (germline): MNHEY, SMNVEV (reference sequence). CDR3 length: 14 residues. CDR3 DNA: TGTGCCAGCAGTTTGGTAGGACGCAACTATGGCTACACCTTC. This codes for CASSLVGRNYGYTF.

Points on this clonotype: Since no conserved phenylalanine or tryptophan closes the CDR3, a read error is the likely cause. V is TRBV6-5 and J is TRBJ2-6, with 11 bases identical to TRBD1. V shed 2 bases, J shed 0 bases, and the junction held 15 bases outside the gene matches. Germline V CDR1 and CDR2: MNHEY, SVGAGI. The CDR3 consists of 22 residues. This chain's CDR3 is CASSYVLLGRTGGLSGANVLTL. The CDR3 region has the DNA TGTGCCAGCAGTTACGTTTTACTGGGCCGGACAGGGGGCCTCTCTGGGGCCAACGTCCTGACTCTC.

This clonotype was found many times. The chain carries TRBV12-3 or TRBV12-4 and TRBJ2-1, with 7 nucleotides matching TRBD1. The CDR3 totals 14 residues. After removal of 5 bases from V and 2 bases from J, the junction contained 3 bases not matched to a gene. The CDR3 protein is CASSRGQPYNEQFF. The CDR3 region has the DNA TGTGCCAGCAGTCGGGGACAGCCCTACAATGAGCAGTTCTTC.

The rearrangement joins TRBV11-2 to TRBJ2-5; 12 bases align to TRBD2. V gave up 4 bases and J gave up 3 bases; unmatched junction bases: 3. The CDR3 is 15 residues long. Germline CDR1 reads SGHAT; CDR2 reads FQNNGV. CDR3 bases: TGTGCCAGCAGCTCGACTAGCGGGGGTAAAGAGACCCAGTACTTC. It encodes CASSSTSGGKETQYF.

There are many counts of this clonotype. The chain is built from TRBV28 and TRBJ1-3, with D uncertain. Germline-derived CDR1 and CDR2 are MDHEN and SYDVKM. The germline V and J ends were trimmed by 0 bases and 0 bases, with 6 bases remaining between them. This CDR3 has 15 amino acids. The CDR3 DNA reads as TGTGCCAGCAGTTTATGGGGTAACTCTGGAAACACCATATATTTT. Translating it yields CASSLWGNSGNTIYF.

This clonotype showed up many times. The chain joins TRBV20-1 to TRBJ2-1; 9 bases match TRBD2. CDR3 length: 16 amino acids. CDR1 is DFQATT and CDR2 is SNEGSKA in the germline V gene (reference sequence). J gave up 4 bases and V 3 bases, and 10 bases lay outside the gene matches. This CDR3 is CSASELSGRRYNEQFF. In DNA form, the CDR3 reads TGCAGTGCTAGCGAACTCAGCGGGAGGAGATACAATGAGCAGTTCTTC.

V and J are TRBV7-9 and TRBJ2-3; TRBD2 matches 7 bases. In germline, CDR1 is SEHNR, CDR2 FQNEAQ (reference sequence). The CDR3 covers 17 residues. With 1 base clipped from V and 4 bases from J, the junction kept 11 bases outside the gene matches. The CDR3, as DNA: TGTGCCAGCAGCTTAGAGAATCGCGGGAGATGGGCAGATACGCAGTATTTT. It encodes CASSLENRGRWADTQYF. Variable domain in full (rest from reference TRBV7-9 and TRBJ2-3): DTGVSQNPRHKITKRGQNVTFRCDPISEHNRLYWYRQTLGQGPEFLTYFQNEAQLEKSRLLSDRFSAERPKGSFSTLEIQRTEQGDSAMYLCASSLENRGRWADTQYFGPGTRLTVL.

At least ten counts were recorded for this clonotype. The chain uses TRBV20-1 and TRBJ2-7; 9 bases map to TRBD2. J gave up 0 bases and V 6 bases, and 6 bases lay outside the gene matches. Germline V lookup: CDR1 DFQATT, CDR2 SNEGSKA (reference sequence). The CDR3 length is 14 residues. The CDR3 nucleotides are TGCAGTGCCCTTCGACTAGCGGTCTCCTACGAGCAGTACTTC. Its protein product is CSALRLAVSYEQYF.

The table lists this clonotype with many counts. The J gene is TRBJ1-5, the V gene TRBV3-1; no clear D gene. Germline assignment: CDR1 LGHDT and CDR2 YNNKEL (reference sequence). Trimming left V 1 base short and J 2 bases short, with 9 bases between. The CDR3 length is 15 residues. The CDR3 nucleotides are TGTGCCAGCAGCCAAGGAGCGGGAGGCAATCAGCCCCAGCATTTT. Amino acids: CASSQGAGGNQPQHF.

CDR3 amino acids: CATGGGETQYF. The CDR3 nucleotides read TGTGCCACGGGAGGAGGGGAGACCCAGTACTTC. V gene TRBV24-1 combines with J gene TRBJ2-5; tentative D call: TRBD2 (6 bases). Trimming took 10 bases from V and 5 from J, leaving 10 bases between them. Germline V lookup: CDR1 KGHDR, CDR2 SFDVKD. CDR3 length equals 11 residues.

This clonotype came up many times. The CDR3 loop is CASSARGQGDQPQHF. The CDR3 DNA is TGTGCCAGCAGTGCCCGGGGACAGGGTGATCAGCCCCAGCATTTT. This chain joins TRBV6-1 and TRBJ1-5, with 9 positions matching TRBD1. The CDR3 has 15 amino acids. Looked up from germline, CDR1 is MNHNS and CDR2 is SASEGT. The V segment lost 4 bases and the J segment 5 bases; nucleotides outside the gene matches: 6.

The rearrangement joins TRBV3-1 to TRBJ1-1, with 7 bases identical to TRBD1. CDR3 length: 15 residues. The ends lost 5 bases at V and 5 bases at J; junction bases unmatched: 11. Germline CDR1 LGHDT, CDR2 YNNKEL (reference sequence). The DNA for the CDR3 is TGTGCCAGCAGCGGGACAGCCAGGCAACGGACTGAAGCTTTCTTT. Translated, it gives CASSGTARQRTEAFF.

The table lists this clonotype with many counts. The chain couples TRBV27 to TRBJ2-5; 13 nucleotides align to TRBD2. CDR1 is MNHEY, CDR2 SMNVEV, per germline (reference sequence). V shed 5 bases and J 3 bases; nucleotides not matched to a gene: 3. CDR3 length equals 15 residues. The CDR3 is CASSLGLAGKETQYF. The CDR3 DNA is TGTGCCAGCAGTCTGGGACTAGCGGGAAAAGAGACCCAGTACTTC.